A selection of T cell receptor beta chains follows, all from one sample in a study of stem cell transplantation in POMP-related autoinflammatory disease. The repertoire was sequenced with immunoSEQ multiplex PCR; TCRdb's copy has only in-frame clones and lacks some. The sample shows 30,000 or so clones, 88% of them seen only once. This material consisted of CD4+ T cells from PBMCs, taken before stem cell transplantation. The receptors were sampled from a human donor with POMP-related autoinflammation and immune dysregulation (PRAID). Each CDR3 is given with its conserved first and last residue. The D gene is left open where the match is weak. Size tells how often a clone was seen (once, few, many) or the class of an expanded clone, and some rows leave it out.

>-|TRBV18|TRBJ2-1|TRBD2
TGTGCCAGCTCACCTCGGACTAGCGGGAGTAGAAATGAGCAGTTCTTC
CASSPRTSGSRNEQFF
>-|TRBV6-1|TRBJ2-5|TRBD2
TGTGCCAGCATCGAGCTAGCGGAAGAGACCCAGTACTTC
CASIELAEETQYF
>-|TRBV7-9|TRBJ2-4|-
TGTGCCAGCAGCTTACCTAAACCGGGACAAGTAGGGGGCATTCAGTACTTC
CASSLPKPGQVGGIQYF
>-|TRBV5-1|TRBJ2-7|-
TGCGCCAGCAGTAAGGTAGCGAGCTCCTACGAGCAGTACTTC
CASSKVASSYEQYF
>-|TRBV5-5|TRBJ2-5|-
TGTGCCAGCAGCTTATGGGAGACCCAGTACTTC
CASSLWETQYF
>-|TRBV18|TRBJ2-7|-
TGTGCCAGCTCACCGACCGGGACAAACAACTACGAGCAGTACTTC
CASSPTGTNNYEQYF
>-|TRBV2|TRBJ2-6|-
TGTGCCAGCATCCAGGACAGACTGAACTCTGGGGCCAACGTCCTGACTTTC
CASIQDRLNSGANVLTF
>-|TRBV5-4|TRBJ2-7|TRBD2
TGTGCCAGCAGCCGAACTAGCGGGGGGATCTACGAGCAGTACTTC
CASSRTSGGIYEQYF
>-|TRBV9|TRBJ2-5|TRBD2
TGTGCCAGCAGCGTAGATCTAGCGGAGGGAGAGACCCAGTACTTC
CASSVDLAEGETQYF
>few|TRBV5-1|TRBJ2-2|TRBD1
TGCGCCAGCAGCCAGGGGACAGGAGGCGGGGAGCTGTTTTTT
CASSQGTGGGELFF
>-|TRBV5-4|TRBJ2-1|TRBD2
TGTGCCAGCAGCTTGGGCGGTCGGGGGGGCCAGGGGGAGCAGTTCTTC
CASSLGGRGGQGEQFF
>-|TRBV5-1|TRBJ2-1|-
TGCGCCAGCAGCTTGCTTATAGGTATATACAATGAGCAGTTCTTC
CASSLLIGIYNEQFF
>-|TRBV2|TRBJ1-2|TRBD1
TGTGCCAGCAGTGAAAGGGTGGACACAGGGGATGGCTACACCTTC
CASSERVDTGDGYTF
>-|TRBV19|TRBJ2-4|TRBD1
TGTGCCAGTAGCCCGACAGGGGACAAAAACATTCAGTACTTC
CASSPTGDKNIQYF
>-|TRBV7-2|TRBJ1-5|TRBD1
TGTGCCAGCAGCTGGACAGGGGGATATCAGCCCCAGCATTTT
CASSWTGGYQPQHF
>-|TRBV5-1|TRBJ2-3|-
TGCGCCAGCAGCTTGCTTAGTACCCCTAGCACAGATACGCAGTATTTT
CASSLLSTPSTDTQYF
>once|TRBV19|TRBJ2-3|-
TGTGCCAGTAGCCCAACTAGTGCAGATACGCAGTATTTT
CASSPTSADTQYF
>-|TRBV14|TRBJ2-2|-
TGTGCCAGCAGCCAAGATTTCGGCACCGGGGAGCTGTTTTTT
CASSQDFGTGELFF
>-|TRBV29-1|TRBJ2-7|-
TGCAGCGTACAGGACAACTCCTACGAGCAGTACTTC
CSVQDNSYEQYF
>-|TRBV5-1|TRBJ2-5|-
TGCGCCAGCAGCCGCTTTCGAGCGGACCCCGAAGAGACCCAGTACTTC
CASSRFRADPEETQYF
>-|TRBV27|TRBJ2-1|TRBD2
TGTGCCAGCAGTTTAGCGGGGGGGCCAATCCGCTCCTACAATGAGCAGTTCTTC
CASSLAGGPIRSYNEQFF
>-|TRBV28|TRBJ1-2|TRBD1
TGTGCCAGCAGGTGGGGACAGGGGGCCGGCTACACCTTC
CASRWGQGAGYTF
>-|TRBV5-6|TRBJ2-1|TRBD2
TGTGCCAGCAGCTTGTCACTAGCGGGAGGGGGGATAAATGAGCAGTTCTTC
CASSLSLAGGGINEQFF
>-|TRBV5-1|TRBJ2-7|TRBD1
TGCGCCAGCAGCTTGGGCAGGGGGAATTCCTACGAGCAGTACTTC
CASSLGRGNSYEQYF
>-|TRBV19|TRBJ2-2|TRBD1
TGTGCCAGTAGTCCAACCCCCGGACAGGGAGGCACCGGGGAGCTGTTTTTT
CASSPTPGQGGTGELFF
>-|TRBV4-2|TRBJ2-5|TRBD1
TGTGCCAGCAGCCAAGCGACAGGGTTTGCAATAGAGACCCAGTACTTC
CASSQATGFAIETQYF